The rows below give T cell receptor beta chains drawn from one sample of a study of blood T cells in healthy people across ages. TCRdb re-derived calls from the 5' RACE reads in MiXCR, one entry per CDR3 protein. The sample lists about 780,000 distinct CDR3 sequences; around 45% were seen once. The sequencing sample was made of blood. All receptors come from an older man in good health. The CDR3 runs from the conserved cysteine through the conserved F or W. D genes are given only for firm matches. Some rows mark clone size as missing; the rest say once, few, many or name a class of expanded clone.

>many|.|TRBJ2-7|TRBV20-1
CSARDPASARTYEQYF
TGCAGTGCTAGAGATCCGGCTAGCGCACGTACCTACGAGCAGTACTTC
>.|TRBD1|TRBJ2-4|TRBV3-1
CASSQGTGAWNIQYF
TGTGCCAGCAGCCAAGGGACAGGGGCTTGGAACATTCAGTACTTC
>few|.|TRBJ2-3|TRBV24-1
CATSDRRSSGRGDTQYF
TGTGCCACCAGTGACCGCAGGAGTAGCGGCCGAGGAGATACGCAGTATTTT
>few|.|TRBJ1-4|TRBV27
CASSPLMASGEKLFF
TGTGCCAGCAGTCCCCTCATGGCCTCAGGAGAAAAACTGTTTTTT
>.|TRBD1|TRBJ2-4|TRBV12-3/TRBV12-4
CASSRPTGTGPYGQYF
TGTGCCAGCAGTCGCCCCACCGGGACAGGGCCCTACGGGCAGTACTTC
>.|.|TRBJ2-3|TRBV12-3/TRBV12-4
CASSLPGDTQYF
TGTGCCAGCAGTTTACCTGGGGATACGCAGTATTTT
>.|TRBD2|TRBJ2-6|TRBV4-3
CASSRGLAGLSGANVLTF
TGCGCCAGCAGCCGGGGACTAGCGGGTTTGAGTGGGGCCAACGTCCTGACTTTC
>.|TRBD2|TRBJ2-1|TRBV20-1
CSARVGAGVYNEQFF
TGCAGTGCTAGAGTTGGAGCGGGGGTCTACAATGAGCAGTTCTTC
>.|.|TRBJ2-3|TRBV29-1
CSAQTYFQGTGFGDTQYF
TGCAGCGCCCAAACCTACTTCCAGGGTACAGGGTTCGGAGATACGCAGTATTTT
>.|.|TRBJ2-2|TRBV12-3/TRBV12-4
CASFGQTNTGELFF
TGTGCCAGCTTTGGCCAGACGAACACCGGGGAGCTGTTTTTT
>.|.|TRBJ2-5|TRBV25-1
CASSETGPSQETQYF
TGTGCCAGCAGTGAGACAGGTCCCTCTCAAGAGACCCAGTACTTC
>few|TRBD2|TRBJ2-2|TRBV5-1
CASSPAGGSTGELFF
TGCGCCAGCAGCCCAGCGGGAGGAAGTACCGGGGAGCTGTTTTTT
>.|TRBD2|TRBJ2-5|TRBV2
CASSESGLAGAQETQYF
TGTGCCAGCAGTGAATCCGGCCTAGCGGGGGCCCAAGAGACCCAGTACTTC
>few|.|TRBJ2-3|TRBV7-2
CASSVGVRTDTQYF
TGTGCCAGCAGCGTAGGGGTACGCACAGATACGCAGTATTTT